The present T cell receptor (beta chain) was sequenced within a study of metastatic and nonmetastatic thyroid tumors. Broader study findings: In blood and tumor, TCR beta diversity was reportedly significantly higher in malignant thyroid tumors than in benign nodules.

The CDR3 loop spans 12 amino acids. The V and J ends lost 4 bases and 1 base respectively, with 2 bases between them. TCRdb re-called the PCR reads via MiXCR. The table has under 45,000 clones, less than 20% seen once. Ahead of thyroid surgery, no patient had received treatment of any kind. This clone occurred many times. Its antigen remains unknown. The sequencing sample was made of tumor tissue. This clonotype was obtained from a female donor with papillary thyroid cancer or a benign thyroid nodule (not recorded which). Some clones in this sample may be carry-over from other donors' samples. The chain combines TRBV12-3 or TRBV12-4 with TRBJ1-5; no clear D. The CDR3, as DNA: TGTGCCAGCAGTTACAGCAATCAGCCCCAGCATTTT. Translating gives CASSYSNQPQHF.